A single sample is the source of the 17 T cell receptor beta chains below, sequenced in a study of memory CD4+ T cells and cytomegalovirus serostatus. Clones were read by immunoSEQ multiplex PCR, and TCRdb kept only the in-frame ones, dropping some. The sample holds about 26,000 clones, more than 60% seen once. Single viable CD3+CD4+CD8-CD45RO+ cells were sorted as the memory CD4+ T cells. Source material: memory CD4+ T cells from blood. Receptor source: an adult in good health and CMV-seronegative.

The chain carries TRBV9 and TRBJ2-1; a possible D gene is TRBD2 (6 bases). There are 15 residues in the CDR3. CDR1 is SGDLS and CDR2 is YYNGEE in the germline V gene. V was shortened by 2 bases and J by 5 bases, with 14 bases between the two germline ends. The CDR3, as DNA: TGTGCCAGCAGCGTGGGGGGACCCACCCACAATGAGCAGTTCTTC. It codes for CASSVGGPTHNEQFF.

DNA for the CDR3: TGCGCCAGCAGCTTGGAGGAGTACCATGAAAAACTGTTTTTT. This codes for CASSLEEYHEKLFF. The chain links TRBV5-1 to TRBJ1-4; D not certain. Germline CDR1 is SGHRS and CDR2 is YFSETQ. Trimming removed 0 bases from V and 6 bases from J, with 9 bases in between. The length of the CDR3 is 14 residues.

The chain recombines TRBV5-5 with TRBJ2-7; possible D gene TRBD1, 6 bases. Germline V gene data show CDR1 as SGHKS and CDR2 as YYEKEE (reference sequence). This CDR3 is built from 16 residues. The germline V and J ends were trimmed by 4 bases and 4 bases, with 21 bases remaining between them. CDR3 residues: CASSGQSQGWSYEQYF. In nucleotides, the CDR3 is TGTGCCAGCAGCGGACAGAGCCAGGGGTGGTCGTACGAGCAGTACTTC. The entire variable domain, with the rest obtained from reference TRBV5-5 and TRBJ2-7, is as follows: DAGVTQSPTHLIKTRGQQVTLRCSPISGHKSVSWYQQVLGQGPQFIFQYYEKEERGRGNFPDRFSARQFPNYSSELNVNALLLGDSALYLCASSGQSQGWSYEQYFGPGTRLTVT.

The rearrangement links TRBV5-6 to TRBJ2-3; 10 bases agree with TRBD2. The CDR3 is made up of 16 amino acids. CDR1 and CDR2 (germline): SGHDT, YYEEEE. J gave up 2 bases and V 2 bases, and 5 bases lay outside the gene matches. As DNA, the CDR3 is TGTGCCAGCAGCTTTAAGCTAGCGGGGGACACAGATACGCAGTATTTT. Its protein is CASSFKLAGDTDTQYF.

The chain uses TRBV6-6 and TRBJ2-5, with D perhaps being TRBD1 or TRBD2 (5 bases each). Germline CDR1 MNHNY, CDR2 SVGAGI (reference sequence). The CDR3 has 13 amino acids. Trimming left V 5 bases short and J 4 bases short, with 11 bases between. In DNA form, the CDR3 reads TGTGCCAGCAGTCAAACAGGAGGAGAGACCCAGTACTTC. This gives the protein CASSQTGGETQYF.

The chain joins TRBV6-6 to TRBJ2-7; 9 nucleotides align to TRBD1. V lost 5 bases, J lost 4 bases, and 12 bases stayed unmatched. Germline CDR1 and CDR2: MNHNY and SVGAGI (reference sequence). CDR3 length equals 16 residues. The DNA for the CDR3 is TGTGCCAGCAGTAACTACCGGGACAGGGCATTGTACGAGCAGTACTTC. Protein: CASSNYRDRALYEQYF.

The J gene is TRBJ1-6, the V gene TRBV11-3; weak D call: TRBD1 (5 bases). The CDR3 is 14 residues long. V was trimmed by 5 bases and J by 10 bases, leaving 15 bases between them. Germline lookup yields CDR1 SGHNT and CDR2 YENEEA. CDR3 coding DNA: TGTGCCAGCAGCGGGGCAGGGTTCGACTCACCCCTCCACTTT. Translated: CASSGAGFDSPLHF.

The CDR3: CAWRRTETQYF. CDR3 coding DNA: TGTGCCTGGAGACGGACAGAGACCCAGTACTTC. The J gene is TRBJ2-5, the V gene TRBV30; no reliable D call. The germline V gene encodes CDR1 GTSNPN and CDR2 SVGIG (reference sequence). The CDR3 has 11 amino acids. V was shortened by 3 bases and J by 4 bases, with 6 bases between the two germline ends.

The rearrangement joins TRBV19 to TRBJ1-3, with D possibly being TRBD1 (5 bases). The CDR3 is made up of 14 amino acids. Trimming took off 4 bases at V and 8 bases at J, with 15 bases between the two ends. The germline V gene encodes CDR1 LNHDA and CDR2 SQIVND (reference sequence). CDR3 residues: CASSNQGREDTIYF. DNA of the CDR3: TGTGCCAGTAGTAATCAGGGCCGCGAGGACACCATATATTTT.

CDR3 sequence reads: CASSLVGGSNSPLHF. The DNA of the CDR3 is TGTGCCAGCAGCTTAGTGGGGGGTTCTAATTCACCCCTCCACTTT. The chain carries TRBV7-2 and TRBJ1-6, with D possibly TRBD1 on 5 matching bases. Trimming left V 1 base short and J 6 bases short, with 10 bases between. This CDR3 has 15 amino acids. Germline loops: CDR1 SGHTA, CDR2 FQGNSA.

A few counts support this clone. This chain joins TRBV6-5 and TRBJ1-1; weak D call: TRBD1 (5 bases). The CDR3 is 14 amino acids. The germline CDR1 and CDR2 sequences are MNHEY and SVGAGI. V shed 0 bases and J shed 8 bases, with 13 bases lying between them. The CDR3 sequence: CASSYSIQGPEAFF. CDR3 coding DNA: TGTGCCAGCAGTTACTCGATTCAGGGACCCGAAGCTTTCTTT.

V usage is TRBV7-9 and J usage is TRBJ1-1; D not resolved. V was trimmed by 5 bases and J by 7 bases, leaving 20 bases between them. CDR1 and CDR2 (germline): SEHNR, FQNEAQ (reference sequence). This CDR3 comprises 15 residues. The CDR3 here is CASSAYSGYSGEAFF. The CDR3 coding sequence is TGTGCCAGCAGCGCCTATTCAGGCTATTCGGGTGAAGCTTTCTTT.

This chain connects TRBV18 to TRBJ1-1, with TRBD1 as a possible D gene (6 bases). Deletions cut 3 bases from V and 1 base from J, with 15 bases between. CDR1 KGHSH and CDR2 LQKENI come from the germline V gene. This CDR3 region has 16 residues. CDR3 residues: CASSPGGLSRNTEAFF. The CDR3 coding sequence is TGTGCCAGCTCACCCGGGGGGCTTTCTCGGAACACTGAAGCTTTCTTT.

The V and J genes are TRBV5-1 and TRBJ1-1; TRBD1 agrees at 9 bases. With 2 bases clipped from V and 4 bases from J, the junction kept 3 bases outside the gene matches. Germline CDR1 and CDR2: SGHRS and YFSETQ. This CDR3 contains 14 residues. The CDR3 DNA sequence: TGCGCCAGCAGCTTTGACAGGGGGGGCACTGAAGCTTTCTTT. Encoded protein: CASSFDRGGTEAFF.

The rearrangement joins TRBV7-9 to TRBJ2-5; D remains ambiguous. TRBJ2-7 explains the end of the DNA better; the J call may be wrong. The CDR3 is 13 amino acids. Germline loops: CDR1 SEHNR, CDR2 FQNEAQ (reference sequence). The CDR3 here is CASSYNVPYEQYF. For the CDR3, the DNA is TGTGCCAGCAGCTATAATGTTCCCTACGAGCAGTACTTC.

This clone was seen only a few times. The gene calls are TRBV7-9 and TRBJ2-1, with 8 bases identical to TRBD2. Germline-derived CDR1 and CDR2 are SEHNR and FQNEAQ (reference sequence). The CDR3 consists of 12 residues. Here the CDR3 DNA reads TGTGCATACAGCGGGGGCCTCAATGAGCAGTTCTTC. Amino acid sequence: CAYSGGLNEQFF.

V is TRBV11-2 and J is TRBJ1-4; a possible D gene is TRBD1 (5 bases). This CDR3 contains 13 residues. Germline CDR1 is SGHAT and CDR2 is FQNNGV. The V end lost 5 bases, the J end lost 8 bases, and 12 bases lay between the germline ends. In nucleotides, the CDR3 is TGTGCCAGCAGCCTATCCGGGGCCGAAAAACTGTTTTTT. Translated, it gives CASSLSGAEKLFF.